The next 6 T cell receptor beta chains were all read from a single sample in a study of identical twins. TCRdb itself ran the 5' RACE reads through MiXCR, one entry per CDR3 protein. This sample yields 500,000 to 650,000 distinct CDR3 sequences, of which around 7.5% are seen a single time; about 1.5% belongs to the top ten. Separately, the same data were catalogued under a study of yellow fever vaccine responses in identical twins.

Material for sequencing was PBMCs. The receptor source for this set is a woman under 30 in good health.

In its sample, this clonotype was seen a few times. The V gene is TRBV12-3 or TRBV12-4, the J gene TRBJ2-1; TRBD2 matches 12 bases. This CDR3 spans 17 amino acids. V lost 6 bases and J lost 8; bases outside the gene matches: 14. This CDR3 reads CASSPRTSGKIGDEQFF. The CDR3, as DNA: TGTGCCAGCAGCCCACGGACTAGCGGGAAGATTGGGGATGAGCAGTTCTTC.

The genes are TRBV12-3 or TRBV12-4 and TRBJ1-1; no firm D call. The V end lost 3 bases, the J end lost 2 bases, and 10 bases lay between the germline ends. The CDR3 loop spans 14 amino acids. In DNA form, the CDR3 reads TGTGCCAGCAGTTTGCGGGAGATTAACACTGAAGCTTTCTTT. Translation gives CASSLREINTEAFF.

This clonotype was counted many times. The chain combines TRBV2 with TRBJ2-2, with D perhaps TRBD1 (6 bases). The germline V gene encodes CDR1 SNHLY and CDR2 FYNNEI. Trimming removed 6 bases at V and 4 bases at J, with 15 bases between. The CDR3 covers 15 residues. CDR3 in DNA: TGTGCCAGCAGCGCGAAGGACAGCGGCACCGGGGAGCTGTTTTTT. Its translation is CASSAKDSGTGELFF.

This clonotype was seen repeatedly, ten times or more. CDR3 protein: CASSQTPSGANVLTF. The CDR3 DNA follows: TGCGCCAGCAGCCAAACTCCCTCTGGGGCCAACGTCCTGACTTTC. The chain recombines TRBV4-1 with TRBJ2-6; no firm D call. The ends were cut back, 2 bases at V and 0 bases at J, with 5 bases in the middle. Germline V gene data show CDR1 as MGHRA and CDR2 as YSYEKL. The CDR3 runs to 15 residues.

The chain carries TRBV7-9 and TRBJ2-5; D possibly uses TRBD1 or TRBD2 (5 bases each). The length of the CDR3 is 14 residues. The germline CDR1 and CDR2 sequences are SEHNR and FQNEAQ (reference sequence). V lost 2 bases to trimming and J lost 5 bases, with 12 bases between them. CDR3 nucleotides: TGTGCCAGCAGCTTAAGTTCCGGGGCGGAGACCCAGTACTTC. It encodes CASSLSSGAETQYF. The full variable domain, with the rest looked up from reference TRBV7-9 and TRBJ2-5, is DTGVSQNPRHKITKRGQNVTFRCDPISEHNRLYWYRQTLGQGPEFLTYFQNEAQLEKSRLLSDRFSAERPKGSFSTLEIQRTEQGDSAMYLCASSLSSGAETQYFGPGTRLLVL.

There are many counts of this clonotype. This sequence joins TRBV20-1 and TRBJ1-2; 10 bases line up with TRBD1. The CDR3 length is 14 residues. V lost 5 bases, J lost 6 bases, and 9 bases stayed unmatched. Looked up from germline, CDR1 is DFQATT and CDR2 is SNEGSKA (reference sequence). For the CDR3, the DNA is TGCAGTGCTCCAAGACAGGGGGCTGGAAATGGCTACACCTTC. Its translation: CSAPRQGAGNGYTF.